Listed below are T cell receptor beta chains from one sample, sequenced in a study of blood T cell repertoires in COVID-19. Clones were sequenced by immunoSEQ multiplex PCR, and TCRdb holds only the in-frame ones, with some missing. Among about 77,000 clones listed, around 79% were seen once. Sequenced input: peripheral blood. These TCRs come from a man aged 55 to 70 with acute or convalescent COVID-19. Both conserved end residues are part of each CDR3. The D gene is left open where the match is weak. Size values are once, few and many counts, or a class for expanded clones, and some rows have none.

clone_size: NA
d_call: NA
j_call: TRBJ2-1
v_call: TRBV5-8
cdr3_length: 15
cdr3_nt: TGTGCCAGCAGCTTGTGGGGGGGCCTAAACAATGAGCAGTTCTTC
cdr3_aa: CASSLWGGLNNEQFF

clone_size: NA
d_call: NA
j_call: TRBJ1-1
v_call: TRBV5-1
cdr3_length: 19
cdr3_nt: TGCGCCAGCAGCTTGGGGCCGGGTTTCTTCGGGTACCAGAACACTGAAGCTTTCTTT
cdr3_aa: CASSLGPGFFGYQNTEAFF

clone_size: NA
d_call: TRBD1
j_call: TRBJ2-7
v_call: TRBV11-2
cdr3_length: 13
cdr3_nt: TGTGCCAGCAGCTTCACAGGGGGCGACGAGCAGTACTTC
cdr3_aa: CASSFTGGDEQYF

clone_size: NA
d_call: TRBD1
j_call: TRBJ1-2
v_call: TRBV4-1
cdr3_length: 15
cdr3_nt: TGCGCCAGCAGCCCTCGACAGGGACAAAGGGGTGGCTACACCTTC
cdr3_aa: CASSPRQGQRGGYTF

clone_size: NA
d_call: TRBD1
j_call: TRBJ1-5
v_call: TRBV15
cdr3_length: 15
cdr3_nt: TGTGCCACCAGCATCCTTGACAGGGCGGGCCAGCCCCAGCATTTT
cdr3_aa: CATSILDRAGQPQHF

clone_size: NA
d_call: TRBD2
j_call: TRBJ2-6
v_call: TRBV11-2
cdr3_length: 16
cdr3_nt: TGTGCCAGCAGCTTAATGGGGGGGGCTGGGGCCAACGTCCTGACTTTC
cdr3_aa: CASSLMGGAGANVLTF

clone_size: NA
d_call: TRBD2
j_call: TRBJ2-5
v_call: TRBV7-3
cdr3_length: 17
cdr3_nt: TGTGCCAGCAGCTCCAAAGGACTAGCGGAGAACCAAGAGACCCAGTACTTC
cdr3_aa: CASSSKGLAENQETQYF

clone_size: NA
d_call: TRBD2
j_call: TRBJ2-1
v_call: TRBV4-1
cdr3_length: 17
cdr3_nt: TGCGCCAGCAGCCATAGAACTAGCGGGAGTGGTGCCGATGAGCAGTTCTTC
cdr3_aa: CASSHRTSGSGADEQFF

clone_size: NA
d_call: TRBD1
j_call: TRBJ2-7
v_call: TRBV28
cdr3_length: 18
cdr3_nt: TGTGCCAGCAGCCCGTACCAGGGGGATTTGTCGCGCTCCTACGAGCAGTACTTC
cdr3_aa: CASSPYQGDLSRSYEQYF

clone_size: few
d_call: TRBD2
j_call: TRBJ2-3
v_call: TRBV12-5
cdr3_length: 21
cdr3_nt: TGTGCTAGTGGTTTCCGGGCATCAGCGATAGCGGGGGGGCCGAACACAGATACGCAGTATTTT
cdr3_aa: CASGFRASAIAGGPNTDTQYF

clone_size: NA
d_call: NA
j_call: TRBJ1-2
v_call: TRBV5-1
cdr3_length: 12
cdr3_nt: TGCGCCAGCAGCCTGGCAGGGGACGGCTACACCTTC
cdr3_aa: CASSLAGDGYTF

clone_size: NA
d_call: NA
j_call: TRBJ2-7
v_call: TRBV4-1
cdr3_length: 13
cdr3_nt: TGCGCCAGCAGATCTGCTAACTCCTACGAGCAGTACTTC
cdr3_aa: CASRSANSYEQYF

clone_size: once
d_call: NA
j_call: TRBJ1-4
v_call: TRBV12-5
cdr3_length: 13
cdr3_nt: TGTGCTAGTGCCCGTGTTACTAATGAAAAACTGTTTTTT
cdr3_aa: CASARVTNEKLFF

clone_size: NA
d_call: TRBD2
j_call: TRBJ2-3
v_call: TRBV6-6
cdr3_length: 14
cdr3_nt: TGTGCCAGCGCCAGGACTAGCGGGACAGATACGCAGTATTTT
cdr3_aa: CASARTSGTDTQYF

clone_size: few
d_call: NA
j_call: TRBJ2-3
v_call: TRBV10-2
cdr3_length: 15
cdr3_nt: TGCGCCAGCAGTGAGACTAGCTATGACACAGATACGCAGTATTTT
cdr3_aa: CASSETSYDTDTQYF

clone_size: few
d_call: NA
j_call: TRBJ2-1
v_call: TRBV7-3
cdr3_length: 13
cdr3_nt: TGTGCCAGCAGCCACCGCGGGCACAATGAGCAGTTCTTC
cdr3_aa: CASSHRGHNEQFF

clone_size: NA
d_call: TRBD2
j_call: TRBJ2-1
v_call: TRBV10-3
cdr3_length: 15
cdr3_nt: TGTGCCATCATGGGAGCGGGGGGGCCCGGCAATGAGCAGTTCTTC
cdr3_aa: CAIMGAGGPGNEQFF

clone_size: NA
d_call: NA
j_call: TRBJ1-5
v_call: TRBV7-8
cdr3_length: 15
cdr3_nt: TGTGCCAGCAGCTTAGAGGCTATCGCGGGGCAGCCCCAGCATTTT
cdr3_aa: CASSLEAIAGQPQHF

clone_size: NA
d_call: TRBD2
j_call: TRBJ2-1
v_call: TRBV7-9
cdr3_length: 14
cdr3_nt: TGTGCCAGCAGCTTAGCGGGACTAGTCGATGAGCAGTTCTTC
cdr3_aa: CASSLAGLVDEQFF

clone_size: NA
d_call: NA
j_call: TRBJ1-6
v_call: TRBV6-1
cdr3_length: 13
cdr3_nt: TGTGCCAGCAGTGAAGCAGGCGGGGTGGAGGCCCACTTT
cdr3_aa: CASSEAGGVEAHF

clone_size: NA
d_call: TRBD1
j_call: TRBJ2-2
v_call: TRBV30
cdr3_length: 14
cdr3_nt: TGTGCCTGGCTAGGGACAGGGGGCACCGGGGAGCTGTTTTTT
cdr3_aa: CAWLGTGGTGELFF

clone_size: few
d_call: NA
j_call: TRBJ2-2
v_call: TRBV5-5
cdr3_length: 15
cdr3_nt: TGTGCCAGCAGCTTGGGGGCCCCCAGGACCGGGGAGCTGTTTTTT
cdr3_aa: CASSLGAPRTGELFF

clone_size: once
d_call: TRBD1
j_call: TRBJ2-1
v_call: TRBV4-2
cdr3_length: 17
cdr3_nt: TGTGCCAGCAGCCTTGGGAGACAGGGCGGATCCTACAATGAGCAGTTCTTC
cdr3_aa: CASSLGRQGGSYNEQFF

clone_size: NA
d_call: TRBD1
j_call: TRBJ2-2
v_call: TRBV7-9
cdr3_length: 16
cdr3_nt: TGTGCCAGCAGCTCTCCGGGGCAGGGGGCCACCGGGGAGCTGTTTTTT
cdr3_aa: CASSSPGQGATGELFF

clone_size: NA
d_call: NA
j_call: TRBJ1-3
v_call: TRBV3-1/TRBV3-2
cdr3_length: 14
cdr3_nt: TGTGCCAGCAGCCAAGTCTCCGTTGGAAACACCATATATTTT
cdr3_aa: CASSQVSVGNTIYF

clone_size: NA
d_call: TRBD2
j_call: TRBJ2-3
v_call: TRBV2
cdr3_length: 15
cdr3_nt: TGTGCCAGCAGTGAGCGGGAGGGCCTAGGAGATACGCAGTATTTT
cdr3_aa: CASSEREGLGDTQYF

clone_size: NA
d_call: TRBD1
j_call: TRBJ1-1
v_call: TRBV28
cdr3_length: 14
cdr3_nt: TGTGCCAGCAGGCCATACAGGGGAAACACTGAAGCTTTCTTT
cdr3_aa: CASRPYRGNTEAFF

clone_size: NA
d_call: TRBD1
j_call: TRBJ1-5
v_call: TRBV6-6
cdr3_length: 14
cdr3_nt: TGTGCCAGCAGTTCCGGACAGGGTAATCAGCCCCAGCATTTT
cdr3_aa: CASSSGQGNQPQHF

clone_size: NA
d_call: NA
j_call: TRBJ2-3
v_call: TRBV4-1
cdr3_length: 20
cdr3_nt: TGCGCCAGCAGCCAAGATCAGACCTTTTTTGGTGGTCGGGTTACAGATACGCAGTATTTT
cdr3_aa: CASSQDQTFFGGRVTDTQYF

clone_size: NA
d_call: TRBD2
j_call: TRBJ2-3
v_call: TRBV6-2/TRBV6-3
cdr3_length: 14
cdr3_nt: TGTGCCAGCAGTTTACTAGCGGGGGGTTATACGCAGTATTTT
cdr3_aa: CASSLLAGGYTQYF

clone_size: few
d_call: NA
j_call: TRBJ1-1
v_call: TRBV28
cdr3_length: 14
cdr3_nt: TGTGCCAGCAGTTTACAGGGTTGGAACACTGAAGCTTTCTTT
cdr3_aa: CASSLQGWNTEAFF

clone_size: few
d_call: NA
j_call: TRBJ2-1
v_call: TRBV12-5
cdr3_length: 14
cdr3_nt: TGTGCTAGTGGTTACGGGACCCCCGGACAGGAGCAGTTCTTC
cdr3_aa: CASGYGTPGQEQFF

clone_size: NA
d_call: TRBD1
j_call: TRBJ1-1
v_call: TRBV2
cdr3_length: 16
cdr3_nt: TGTGCCAGCAGTGGTTGGACAGGGGCGTCGAACACTGAAGCTTTCTTT
cdr3_aa: CASSGWTGASNTEAFF

clone_size: NA
d_call: NA
j_call: TRBJ2-1
v_call: TRBV2
cdr3_length: 14
cdr3_nt: TGTGCCAGCAGGGGACTTTTTTTCGACAATGAGCAGTTCTTC
cdr3_aa: CASRGLFFDNEQFF

clone_size: NA
d_call: TRBD1
j_call: TRBJ1-1
v_call: TRBV2
cdr3_length: 15
cdr3_nt: TGTGCCAGCAGTGCCGGGCAGGGGGGAAACACTGAAGCTTTCTTT
cdr3_aa: CASSAGQGGNTEAFF

clone_size: NA
d_call: TRBD2
j_call: TRBJ2-1
v_call: TRBV19
cdr3_length: 16
cdr3_nt: TGTGCCAGTAGTATAACTAGCGGGAGCCCCGGGAATGAGCAGTTCTTC
cdr3_aa: CASSITSGSPGNEQFF

clone_size: NA
d_call: NA
j_call: TRBJ2-2
v_call: TRBV6-6
cdr3_length: 13
cdr3_nt: TGTGCCAGCAGTTTAAAGGGGAACGGGGAGCTGTTTTTT
cdr3_aa: CASSLKGNGELFF

clone_size: NA
d_call: TRBD1
j_call: TRBJ1-2
v_call: TRBV24-1
cdr3_length: 14
cdr3_nt: TGTGCCACCAGTGTGGCAGGGGGCAACTATGGCTACACCTTC
cdr3_aa: CATSVAGGNYGYTF

clone_size: NA
d_call: NA
j_call: TRBJ2-2
v_call: TRBV5-1
cdr3_length: 16
cdr3_nt: TGCGCCAGCAGCTTGAGTCCGCAGGGTTTAACCGGGGAGCTGTTTTTT
cdr3_aa: CASSLSPQGLTGELFF

clone_size: few
d_call: NA
j_call: TRBJ2-7
v_call: TRBV28
cdr3_length: 14
cdr3_nt: TGTGCCAGCAGTTCGCCAGGGATCTCCTACGAGCAGTACTTC
cdr3_aa: CASSSPGISYEQYF

clone_size: NA
d_call: NA
j_call: TRBJ2-5
v_call: TRBV5-1
cdr3_length: 13
cdr3_nt: TGCGCCAGCAGCTTATCCAGGGCAGAGACCCAGTACTTC
cdr3_aa: CASSLSRAETQYF

clone_size: NA
d_call: TRBD1
j_call: TRBJ2-5
v_call: TRBV12-3/TRBV12-4
cdr3_length: 12
cdr3_nt: TGTGCCAGCACCTCAGGGGGAGAGACCCAGTACTTC
cdr3_aa: CASTSGGETQYF

clone_size: NA
d_call: NA
j_call: TRBJ1-1
v_call: TRBV5-1
cdr3_length: 12
cdr3_nt: TGCGCCAGCAGGACAGGGAACACTGAAGCTTTCTTT
cdr3_aa: CASRTGNTEAFF

clone_size: once
d_call: TRBD1
j_call: TRBJ2-1
v_call: TRBV5-1
cdr3_length: 14
cdr3_nt: TGCGCCAGCAGCTCCCTGACAGGGGATGGTCCCGGGTTCTTC
cdr3_aa: CASSSLTGDGPGFF

clone_size: few
d_call: TRBD1
j_call: TRBJ2-5
v_call: TRBV5-4
cdr3_length: 15
cdr3_nt: TGTGCCAGCAGCTCGCAGACAGGGGGCGAGGAGACCCAGTACTTC
cdr3_aa: CASSSQTGGEETQYF

clone_size: NA
d_call: TRBD2
j_call: TRBJ2-7
v_call: TRBV18
cdr3_length: 20
cdr3_nt: TGTGCCAGCTCACCAAGGTTGTTGATAAGACCGGGACTAGACTCCTACGAGCAGTACTTC
cdr3_aa: CASSPRLLIRPGLDSYEQYF

clone_size: NA
d_call: NA
j_call: TRBJ2-1
v_call: TRBV5-1
cdr3_length: 13
cdr3_nt: TGCGCCAGTGGTGTCGGGTCCAACAATGAGCAGTTCTTC
cdr3_aa: CASGVGSNNEQFF

clone_size: few
d_call: TRBD1
j_call: TRBJ2-5
v_call: TRBV14
cdr3_length: 15
cdr3_nt: TGTGCCAGCAGCCAGTCCAGGGGGCGTAGAGAGACCCAGTACTTC
cdr3_aa: CASSQSRGRRETQYF

clone_size: many
d_call: NA
j_call: TRBJ1-5
v_call: TRBV4-1
cdr3_length: 16
cdr3_nt: TGCGCCAGCAGCCAAGAAGAGACAGCTTACAATCAGCCCCAGCATTTT
cdr3_aa: CASSQEETAYNQPQHF

clone_size: NA
d_call: NA
j_call: TRBJ2-2
v_call: TRBV5-1
cdr3_length: 14
cdr3_nt: TGCGCCAGCAGGGACTCTATGAACACCGGGGAGCTGTTTTTT
cdr3_aa: CASRDSMNTGELFF

clone_size: few
d_call: NA
j_call: TRBJ2-3
v_call: TRBV4-2
cdr3_length: 14
cdr3_nt: TGTGCCAGCAGCCATACAGGGAGGGCAGATACGCAGTATTTT
cdr3_aa: CASSHTGRADTQYF

clone_size: NA
d_call: NA
j_call: TRBJ2-5
v_call: TRBV3-1/TRBV3-2
cdr3_length: 11
cdr3_nt: TGTGCCAGCAGCTCCCGAGAGACCCAGTACTTC
cdr3_aa: CASSSRETQYF

clone_size: NA
d_call: TRBD1
j_call: TRBJ1-6
v_call: TRBV27
cdr3_length: 17
cdr3_nt: TGTGCCAGCAGTTTTAACCCTCCGGGACAGGGTATCAGGCCCCTCCACTTT
cdr3_aa: CASSFNPPGQGIRPLHF

clone_size: once
d_call: TRBD1
j_call: TRBJ2-1
v_call: TRBV5-1
cdr3_length: 17
cdr3_nt: TGCGCCAGCAGCTTGGTCCCGGGACAGGGGGCGTACAATGAGCAGTTCTTC
cdr3_aa: CASSLVPGQGAYNEQFF

clone_size: NA
d_call: NA
j_call: TRBJ1-1
v_call: TRBV7-3
cdr3_length: 13
cdr3_nt: TGTGCCAGCAGCTTAGGGCAGGGCGATGAAGCTTTCTTT
cdr3_aa: CASSLGQGDEAFF

clone_size: NA
d_call: TRBD2
j_call: TRBJ2-1
v_call: TRBV5-1
cdr3_length: 15
cdr3_nt: TGCGCCAGCAGCCGCCCGGGGGGCTCCTACAATGAGCAGTTCTTC
cdr3_aa: CASSRPGGSYNEQFF

clone_size: once
d_call: TRBD1
j_call: TRBJ1-1
v_call: TRBV29-1
cdr3_length: 13
cdr3_nt: TGCAGCGTCCACAGGGGGGTTGGCACTGAAGCTTTCTTT
cdr3_aa: CSVHRGVGTEAFF

clone_size: few
d_call: NA
j_call: TRBJ1-1
v_call: TRBV7-3
cdr3_length: 14
cdr3_nt: TGTGCCAGCAGCTTAGGACTAGGGAACACTGAAGCTTTCTTT
cdr3_aa: CASSLGLGNTEAFF

clone_size: NA
d_call: TRBD2
j_call: TRBJ2-7
v_call: TRBV10-2
cdr3_length: 16
cdr3_nt: TGCGCCAGCAGTGAGCAATGGCGGGAGCCCACTTACGAGCAGTACTTC
cdr3_aa: CASSEQWREPTYEQYF